Each of the 15 T cell receptor beta chains below was sequenced from the same sample in a study of blood T cells in healthy people across ages. The authors ran a second PCR of 7 to 11 cycles using a sample-barcoded 5' primer and a J-beta primer mix. From the 5' RACE reads, TCRdb called clonotypes with MiXCR, one entry per CDR3 protein. The sample has some 1 million distinct CDR3 sequences, under 55% seen once. The sequencing sample was made of blood. These receptors all stem from a woman aged 55-70 years in good health.

The V gene is TRBV4-1, the J gene TRBJ2-2; D is ambiguous. The CDR3 consists of 16 residues. V shed 1 base and J shed 0 bases, with 9 bases lying between them. The germline V gene has CDR1 MGHRA and CDR2 YSYEKL. The DNA of the CDR3 is TGCGCCAGCAGCCAAGTATTTCTCACGAACACCGGGGAGCTGTTTTTT. Protein: CASSQVFLTNTGELFF.

Turning to this clonotype: At one end the junction does not follow the germline gene, possibly because of a read error. J is TRBJ1-5 and V is TRBV29-1; possibly TRBD1 for D (5 bases). The CDR3 is made up of 12 amino acids. Germline values: CDR1 SQVTM, CDR2 ANQGSEA. CDR3 coding DNA: TGCAGCGTCGAAGGGGATGGCCAGCCCCAGCATTTT. As protein: CSVEGDGQPQHF.

The V gene is TRBV27, the J gene TRBJ2-3; D unclear. The CDR3 has 16 residues. Per germline, CDR1 MNHEY and CDR2 SMNVEV (reference sequence). The V end lost 6 bases, the J end lost 3 bases, and 19 bases lay between the germline ends. Here the CDR3 reads CASSDEGRWRTDTQYF. Written as DNA, the CDR3 is TGTGCCAGCAGCGATGAAGGGCGTTGGAGAACAGATACGCAGTATTTT.

The rearrangement uses TRBV3-1 and TRBJ2-1; unclear D gene. There are 16 residues in the CDR3. Trimming removed 0 bases at V and 1 base at J, with 10 bases between. In germline, CDR1 is LGHDT, CDR2 YNNKEL (reference sequence). This CDR3 reads CASSQESASSYNEQFF. The DNA of the CDR3 is TGTGCCAGCAGCCAAGAGTCGGCTTCTTCCTACAATGAGCAGTTCTTC.

V usage is TRBV13 and J usage is TRBJ2-1, with D uncertain. Deletions cut 4 bases from V and 10 bases from J, with 23 bases between. This CDR3 has 16 amino acids. The germline V gene encodes CDR1 PRHDT and CDR2 FYEKMQ (reference sequence). The CDR3 nucleotides are TGTGCCAGCAGCTCGAACCGGATGGCCACGAGCCAGGAGCAGTTCTTC. Protein product: CASSSNRMATSQEQFF.

The rearrangement links TRBV6-6 to TRBJ2-4; 7 bases align to TRBD1. The V gene end was trimmed by 8 bases and the J gene end by 7 bases; junction bases not matched to a gene: 8. The CDR3 is 13 amino acids. Per germline, CDR1 MNHNY and CDR2 SVGAGI (reference sequence). This CDR3 is CASQTGASNIQYF. CDR3 nucleotide sequence: TGTGCCAGCCAAACAGGGGCTTCGAACATTCAGTACTTC.

The chain joins TRBV20-1 to TRBJ2-5; D is possibly TRBD1 or TRBD2 (6 bases each). The CDR3 covers 15 residues. The germline V gene encodes CDR1 DFQATT and CDR2 SNEGSKA (reference sequence). Trimming shortened V by 0 bases and J by 2 bases, and 13 bases separated the two germline ends. The CDR3 spells CSARDGGTPQETQYF. Here the CDR3 DNA reads TGCAGTGCTAGAGACGGAGGGACACCACAAGAGACCCAGTACTTC.

The V call is TRBV12-3 or TRBV12-4, the J call TRBJ2-7; D tentatively reads TRBD1 or TRBD2 (5 bases each). The CDR3 totals 16 residues. The germline V and J ends were trimmed by 5 bases and 4 bases, with 21 bases remaining between them. The DNA of the CDR3 is TGTGCCAGCAGTCCGGGGCGGACATACTTAGTTTACGAGCAGTACTTC. Translating gives CASSPGRTYLVYEQYF.

The chain is built from TRBV7-2 and TRBJ1-2, with D possibly TRBD1 on 5 matching bases. Between the trimmed V and J ends, which lost 1 base and 7 bases, there was a span of 13 bases. The CDR3 spans 14 residues. Germline V gene sequence: CDR1 SGHTA, CDR2 FQGNSA. CDR3 sequence: CASSLVFSRAGYTF. In DNA form, the CDR3 reads TGTGCCAGCAGCTTAGTTTTCTCCAGGGCTGGCTACACCTTC.

Remarks on this clonotype: It may be a read error: a sequence one base away is much more abundant. The chain joins TRBV12-3 or TRBV12-4 to TRBJ2-7; TRBD2 matches at 8 bases. There are 14 residues in the CDR3. CDR3 DNA: TGTGCCAGCAGGTTAGCGGGGAGGGCCTACGAGCAGTACTTC. The encoded protein is CASRLAGRAYEQYF.

The chain has TRBV28 and TRBJ2-1, with 7 positions matching TRBD1. This CDR3 is built from 13 residues. The germline CDR1 and CDR2 sequences are MDHEN and SYDVKM. V gave up 5 bases and J gave up 13 bases; unmatched junction bases: 11. CDR3 sequence reads: CASSAGTVTQQFF. The CDR3 bases are TGTGCCAGCAGTGCAGGGACAGTAACACAACAGTTCTTC.

V is TRBV27 and J is TRBJ1-4; possible D gene TRBD1, 6 bases. Between the trimmed V and J ends, which lost 7 bases and 0 bases, there was a span of 15 bases. In germline, CDR1 is MNHEY, CDR2 SMNVEV (reference sequence). The CDR3 length is 16 residues. The CDR3 nucleotides read TGTGCCAGCAAGTGGGGGGCGCGGGCAACTAATGAAAAACTGTTTTTT. Its translation: CASKWGARATNEKLFF.

About this clonotype itself: One end of the junction is discordant with germline, which a read error may explain. The J gene is TRBJ2-3, the V gene TRBV7-2; 15 bases line up with TRBD2. Germline values: CDR1 SGHTA, CDR2 FQGNSA. There are 20 residues in the CDR3. CDR3 amino acids: CANSSTGTSGRNRYTDTQYF. The CDR3 DNA reads TGTGCCAACAGCTCGACCGGGACTAGCGGGAGGAACCGATACACAGATACGCAGTATTTT.

This clonotype was found a few times. The V gene is TRBV27, the J gene TRBJ2-1; no definite D call. Trimming took off 4 bases at V and 5 bases at J, with 15 bases between the two ends. CDR1 is MNHEY, CDR2 SMNVEV, per germline (reference sequence). The CDR3 sequence is 15 residues long. The DNA for the CDR3 is TGTGCCAGCAGTTCGGAGTGGGCCGTCGACAATGAGCAGTTCTTC. It encodes CASSSEWAVDNEQFF.

This chain links TRBV3-1 with TRBJ2-1, with unresolved D. Trimming took 0 bases from V and 6 from J, leaving 9 bases between them. The CDR3 is made up of 14 amino acids. Germline V CDR1 and CDR2: LGHDT, YNNKEL (reference sequence). CDR3 in amino acids: CASSQDQAGNEQFF. CDR3 nucleotide sequence: TGTGCCAGCAGCCAAGATCAGGCAGGCAATGAGCAGTTCTTC.